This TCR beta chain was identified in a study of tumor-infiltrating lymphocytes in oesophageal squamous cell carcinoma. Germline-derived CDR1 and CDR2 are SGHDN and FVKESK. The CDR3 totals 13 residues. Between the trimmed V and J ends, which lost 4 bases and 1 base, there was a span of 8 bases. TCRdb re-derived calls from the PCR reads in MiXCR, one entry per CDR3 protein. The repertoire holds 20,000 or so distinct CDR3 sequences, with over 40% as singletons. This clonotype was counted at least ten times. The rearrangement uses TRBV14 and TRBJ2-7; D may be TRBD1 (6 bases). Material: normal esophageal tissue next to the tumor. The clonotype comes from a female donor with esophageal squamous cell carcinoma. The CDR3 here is CASSLGQSYEQYF. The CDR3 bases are TGTGCCAGCAGCCTGGGACAATCCTACGAGCAGTACTTC.